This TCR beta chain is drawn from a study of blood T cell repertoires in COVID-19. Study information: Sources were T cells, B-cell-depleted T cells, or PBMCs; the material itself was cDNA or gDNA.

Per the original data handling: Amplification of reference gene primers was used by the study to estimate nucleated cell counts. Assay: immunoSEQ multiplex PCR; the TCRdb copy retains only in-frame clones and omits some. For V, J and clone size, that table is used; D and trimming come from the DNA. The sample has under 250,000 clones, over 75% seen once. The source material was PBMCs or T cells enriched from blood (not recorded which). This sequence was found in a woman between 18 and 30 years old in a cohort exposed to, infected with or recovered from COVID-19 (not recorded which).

The DNA of the CDR3 is TGTGCCAGCAGCCAAGATGCCGGACAGGGGTACGAGCAGTACTTC. Amino acids: CASSQDAGQGYEQYF. The chain carries TRBV14 and TRBJ2-7; 9 bases are shared with TRBD1. The germline V gene encodes CDR1 SGHDN and CDR2 FVKESK. J gave up 4 bases and V 0 bases, and 4 bases lay outside the gene matches. The CDR3 totals 15 residues.